A single sample is the source of the 14 T cell receptor beta chains below, sequenced in a study of T cells in Graves' hyperthyroidism and ophthalmopathy. Authors of the study amplified TCR beta CDR3 regions from RNA transcripts. The study used the HTBI primer set for a first-round RT-PCR of the TCR CDR3. TCRdb analysed the multiplex PCR reads with MiXCR anew, one entry per CDR3 protein. Of roughly 500,000 distinct CDR3 sequences detected, around 46% appear once; the ten largest clones hold 15% to 20%. Sequencing used peripheral blood or thyroid tissue (not recorded which). The receptors were gathered from an adult woman with Graves' disease, either hyperthyroidism or ophthalmopathy (not recorded which).

About this clonotype itself: Possible read error: a much larger clone is one base away. The conserved closing phenylalanine or tryptophan is absent in this CDR3, likely reflecting a read error. V usage is TRBV12-3 or TRBV12-4 and J usage is TRBJ1-4; TRBD1 matches at 9 bases. The J segment lost 0 bases and the V segment lost 5 bases, leaving 7 bases of the junction unmatched. The CDR3 extends over 17 amino acids. The CDR3 coding sequence is TGTGCCAGCAGTCCAAGGACAGGGGCCACAACTAATGAAAAACTGTTTTTG. This codes for CASSPRTGATTNEKLFL.

This chain links TRBV6-5 with TRBJ1-1, with D perhaps matching TRBD1 (5 bases). The ends were cut back, 0 bases at V and 6 bases at J, with 14 bases in the middle. The CDR3 sequence is 15 residues long. The germline CDR1 and CDR2 sequences are MNHEY and SVGAGI. CDR3 sequence: CASSYSTGGMAEAFF. Here the CDR3 DNA reads TGTGCCAGCAGTTACTCTACCGGGGGTATGGCTGAAGCTTTCTTT.

This clonotype has at least ten counts. The chain recombines TRBV10-2 with TRBJ2-7; 13 positions match TRBD2. Germline loops: CDR1 WSHSY, CDR2 SAAADI. J was trimmed by 4 bases and V by 8 bases; bases with no gene match: 5. This CDR3 is built from 14 residues. The CDR3 reads CASAGLAGRYEQYF. Written as DNA, the CDR3 is TGCGCCAGCGCGGGACTAGCGGGGAGGTACGAGCAGTACTTC.

This chain joins TRBV28 and TRBJ1-6; D is undetermined. In germline, CDR1 is MDHEN, CDR2 SYDVKM. The CDR3 totals 16 residues. V was clipped by 1 base and J by 5 bases, with 12 bases between them. The CDR3 region has the DNA TGTGCCAGCAGTTTATACAGCTATTATGATAATTCACCCCTCCACTTT. This sequence encodes CASSLYSYYDNSPLHF.

This clonotype showed up just a few times. The chain links TRBV3-1 to TRBJ2-2, with TRBD1 matching over 9 bases. The junction had 6 bases not matched to a gene; V was cut back by 6 bases and J by 4 bases. Per the germline V gene, CDR1 is LGHDT and CDR2 is YNNKEL (reference sequence). The length of the CDR3 is 15 residues. The CDR3 nucleotides are TGTGCCAGCAGGCAACAGGGGGCTAGCACCGGGGAGCTGTTTTTT. It specifies CASRQQGASTGELFF.

The chain joins TRBV7-2 to TRBJ1-6; TRBD1 might be the D (6 bases). Germline V gives CDR1 SGHTA, CDR2 FQGNSA. There are 14 residues in the CDR3. The V and J ends lost 1 base and 9 bases respectively, with 10 bases between them. CDR3 nucleotides: TGTGCCAGCAGCTTAGGGTCAGGGGTTTCACCCCTCCACTTT. Its translation is CASSLGSGVSPLHF.

The gene calls are TRBV20-1 and TRBJ1-6; possibly TRBD1 for D (5 bases). The ends were cut back, 1 base at V and 6 bases at J, with 10 bases in the middle. The CDR3 extends over 14 amino acids. Germline assignment: CDR1 DFQATT and CDR2 SNEGSKA (reference sequence). The CDR3 is CSARVGHSNSPLHF. The CDR3 coding sequence is TGCAGTGCTAGAGTTGGACATAGTAATTCACCCCTCCACTTT.

In this sample, this clonotype turned up many times. The rearrangement uses TRBV4-1 and TRBJ1-1; D gene unclear. V lost 0 bases to trimming and J lost 8 bases, with 10 bases between them. CDR1 and CDR2 (germline): MGHRA, YSYEKL. The CDR3 loop spans 13 amino acids. The CDR3, as DNA: TGCGCCAGCAGCCAAGAGTGGCGGGAGGAAGCTTTCTTT. Translated: CASSQEWREEAFF.

This clonotype was seen ten or more times. The chain links TRBV5-5 to TRBJ1-2; possibly TRBD1 for D (6 bases). Looked up from germline, CDR1 is SGHKS and CDR2 is YYEKEE (reference sequence). Trimming took off 4 bases at V and 3 bases at J, with 10 bases between the two ends. There are 13 residues in the CDR3. The CDR3 DNA reads TGTGCCAGCAGCACCGGGGGCTACTATGGCTACACCTTC. This codes for CASSTGGYYGYTF.

This clonotype was recorded at least ten times. The rearrangement links TRBV2 to TRBJ1-1, with 8 positions matching TRBD1. CDR1 and CDR2 (germline): SNHLY, FYNNEI. V dropped 8 bases and J dropped 1; count of bases not matched to a gene: 18. The CDR3 runs to 18 residues. CDR3 in amino acids: CASRLSQWGTGRNTEAFF. CDR3 bases: TGTGCCAGCCGTTTGTCTCAGTGGGGGACAGGAAGGAACACTGAAGCTTTCTTT.

This clonotype was counted only a few times. With a much larger clone just one base away, this may be a read error. The chain has TRBV5-1 and TRBJ2-7; no clear D. The CDR3 extends over 14 amino acids. Germline loops: CDR1 SGHRS, CDR2 YFSETQ. The CDR3 here is CASSSSEVLYEQCF. CDR3 nucleotide sequence: TGCGCCAGCAGCTCGTCCGAGGTCCTCTACGAGCAGTGCTTC. Supplemented by reference TRBV5-1 and TRBJ2-7, the full variable domain reads KAGVTQTPRYLIKTRGQQVTLSCSPISGHRSVSWYQQTPGQGLQFLFEYFSETQRNKGNFPGRFSGRQFSNSRSEMNVSTLELGDSALYLCASSSSEVLYEQCFGPGTRLTVT.

This clonotype was detected many times. This chain joins TRBV25-1 and TRBJ1-6, with TRBD1 identical over 8 bases. CDR3 length: 16 amino acids. V was clipped by 3 bases and J by 7 bases; unmatched bases: 8. From germline, CDR1 is MGHDK and CDR2 SYGVNS. The CDR3 DNA is TGTGCCAGCAGTGATTCCGCAGGGGGCAGCAATTCACCCCTCCACTTT. Translating gives CASSDSAGGSNSPLHF.

This clonotype was found a few times. The chain carries TRBV19 and TRBJ2-2; D is undetermined. Germline lookup yields CDR1 LNHDA and CDR2 SQIVND (reference sequence). This CDR3 is 13 amino acids long. V lost 0 bases and J lost 5, with 4 bases in between. The CDR3: CASSIEVTGELFF. As DNA, the CDR3 is TGTGCCAGTAGTATAGAGGTGACCGGGGAGCTGTTTTTT.

With respect to this clonotype: A much more abundant neighbour one base away suggests this may be a read error. The missing conserved phenylalanine or tryptophan at the end of this CDR3 makes a read error likely. The chain combines TRBV5-1 with TRBJ2-5; TRBD2 aligns across 7 bases. Germline V gives CDR1 SGHRS, CDR2 YFSETQ. CDR3 length equals 17 residues. The ends lost 4 bases at V and 5 bases at J; junction bases unmatched: 17. This CDR3 is CASSREVGEAGRETQYL. The CDR3 DNA follows: TGCGCCAGCAGCAGGGAAGTGGGGGAAGCGGGACGGGAGACCCAGTACCTC.